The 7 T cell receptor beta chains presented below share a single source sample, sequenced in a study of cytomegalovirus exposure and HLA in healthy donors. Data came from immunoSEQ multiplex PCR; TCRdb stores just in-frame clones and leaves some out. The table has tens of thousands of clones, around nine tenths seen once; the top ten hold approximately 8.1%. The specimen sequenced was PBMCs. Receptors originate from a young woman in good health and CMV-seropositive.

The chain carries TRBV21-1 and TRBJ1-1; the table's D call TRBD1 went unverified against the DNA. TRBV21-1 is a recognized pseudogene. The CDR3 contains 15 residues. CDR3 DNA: TGTGCCAGCACGATACAGGGGGCAGTGAACACTGAAGCTTTCTTT. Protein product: CASTIQGAVNTEAFF.

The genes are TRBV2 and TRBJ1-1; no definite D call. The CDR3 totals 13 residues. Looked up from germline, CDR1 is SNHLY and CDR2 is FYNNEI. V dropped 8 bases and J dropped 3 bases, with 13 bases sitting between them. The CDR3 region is CASQEVGYTEAFF. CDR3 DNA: TGTGCCAGCCAGGAGGTCGGATACACTGAAGCTTTCTTT.

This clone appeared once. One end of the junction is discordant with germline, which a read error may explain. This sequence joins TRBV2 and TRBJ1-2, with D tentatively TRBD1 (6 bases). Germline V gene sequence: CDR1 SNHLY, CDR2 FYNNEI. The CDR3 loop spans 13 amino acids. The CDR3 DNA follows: TGTGCCAGCAGCGAAGGACAGTCCTATGGCTACACCTTC. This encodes CASSEGQSYGYTF.

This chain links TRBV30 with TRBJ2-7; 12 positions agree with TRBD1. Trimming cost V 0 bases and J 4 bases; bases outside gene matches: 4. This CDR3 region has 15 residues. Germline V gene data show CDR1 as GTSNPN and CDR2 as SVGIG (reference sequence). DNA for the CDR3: TGTGCCTGGAGTGTAGGGACAGGGGGCCAGTACGAGCAGTACTTC. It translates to CAWSVGTGGQYEQYF.

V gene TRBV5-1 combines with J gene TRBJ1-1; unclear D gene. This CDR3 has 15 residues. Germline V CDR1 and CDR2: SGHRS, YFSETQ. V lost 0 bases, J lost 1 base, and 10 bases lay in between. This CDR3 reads CASSLAFVENTEAFF. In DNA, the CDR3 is TGCGCCAGCAGCTTGGCCTTTGTAGAGAACACTGAAGCTTTCTTT.

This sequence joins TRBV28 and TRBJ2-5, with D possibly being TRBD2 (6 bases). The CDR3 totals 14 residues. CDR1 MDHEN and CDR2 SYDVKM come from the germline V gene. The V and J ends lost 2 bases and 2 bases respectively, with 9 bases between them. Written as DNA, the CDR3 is TGTGCCAGCAGTTTAGGGCGGGGTCAAGAGACCCAGTACTTC. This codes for CASSLGRGQETQYF.

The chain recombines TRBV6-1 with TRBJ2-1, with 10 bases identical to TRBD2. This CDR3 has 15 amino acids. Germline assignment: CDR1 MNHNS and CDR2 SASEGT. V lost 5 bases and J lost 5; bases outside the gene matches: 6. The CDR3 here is CASSPLAGDDNEQFF. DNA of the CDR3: TGTGCCAGCAGTCCTCTAGCGGGGGACGACAATGAGCAGTTCTTC.